Listed here are 9 T cell receptor beta chains from one sample, sequenced in a study of blood T cell repertoires in COVID-19. Clones were read by immunoSEQ multiplex PCR, and TCRdb kept only the in-frame ones, dropping some. The sample yields roughly 190,000 clones, 80% to 85% seen once. Sequencing was carried out using peripheral blood. The receptors were gathered from a human donor with acute or convalescent COVID-19. The donor label of this sample is uncertain.

The chain couples TRBV3-1 (or the pseudogene TRBV3-2) to TRBJ2-2, with D perhaps matching TRBD2 (5 bases). From germline, CDR1 is LGHDT and CDR2 YNNKEL (reference sequence). The CDR3 runs 15 residues. Trimming left V 0 bases short and J 9 bases short, with 14 bases between. The CDR3 region is CASSQDQRVDRELFF. In nucleotides, the CDR3 is TGTGCCAGCAGCCAAGATCAGAGGGTGGACCGGGAGCTGTTTTTT.

The V and J genes are TRBV10-1 and TRBJ2-1, with 8 bases fitting TRBD1. The germline CDR1 and CDR2 sequences are WNHNN and SYGVQD (reference sequence). The CDR3 has 17 amino acids. V lost 4 bases to trimming and J lost 5 bases; unmatched junction nucleotides: 13. CDR3 DNA: TGCGCCAGCAGTGCGACCGACAGGGGAGGTGGTCACAATGAGCAGTTCTTC. Translated, it gives CASSATDRGGGHNEQFF.

The chain links TRBV5-1 to TRBJ1-3, with D unclear. Germline CDR1 is SGHRS and CDR2 is YFSETQ. This CDR3 is 15 amino acids long. V was trimmed by 3 bases and J by 0 bases, leaving 10 bases between them. Here the CDR3 reads CASSYDGSSGNTIYF. CDR3 nucleotide sequence: TGCGCCAGCAGCTACGACGGGAGCTCTGGAAACACCATATATTTT.

This clone showed up just a few times. This chain links TRBV5-1 with TRBJ1-1, with D possibly TRBD1 on 6 matching bases. Trimming stripped 3 bases from V and 0 bases from J, with 15 bases between. This CDR3 region has 16 residues. Germline-derived CDR1 and CDR2 are SGHRS and YFSETQ. The CDR3 DNA sequence: TGCGCCAGCAGCTCCTCGGCGCAGGGGATGAACACTGAAGCTTTCTTT. Protein: CASSSSAQGMNTEAFF.

The V gene is TRBV5-1, the J gene TRBJ2-1, with TRBD2 identical over 9 bases. This CDR3 has 16 residues. The V segment lost 0 bases and the J segment 2 bases; nucleotides outside the gene matches: 3. Germline V gene lookup returns CDR1 SGHRS and CDR2 YFSETQ. The CDR3 bases are TGCGCCAGCAGCTTGGTGGCGGGGGGGACCTACAATGAGCAGTTCTTC. Translating gives CASSLVAGGTYNEQFF.

The genes are TRBV5-1 and TRBJ2-2, with unresolved D. The germline V and J ends were trimmed by 0 bases and 0 bases, with 6 bases remaining between them. The CDR3 contains 15 residues. Germline V gives CDR1 SGHRS, CDR2 YFSETQ. For the CDR3, the DNA is TGCGCCAGCAGCTTGGGACAAACGAACACCGGGGAGCTGTTTTTT. Protein sequence: CASSLGQTNTGELFF.

The CDR3 nucleotides read TGCGCCAGCAGCTTGAGGGACAGTACAGATACGCAGTATTTT. Its translation: CASSLRDSTDTQYF. The gene calls are TRBV5-1 and TRBJ2-3, with 7 positions matching TRBD1. V was pared by 1 base and J by 3 bases, with 2 bases of the junction left unmatched. Germline loops: CDR1 SGHRS, CDR2 YFSETQ. This CDR3 is built from 14 residues.

For the CDR3, the DNA is TGTGCCAGCAGTCGGGACAGCAACTATGGCTACACCTTC. Amino acids: CASSRDSNYGYTF. The V and J genes are TRBV27 and TRBJ1-2; 7 positions match TRBD1. Germline V lookup: CDR1 MNHEY, CDR2 SMNVEV (reference sequence). The CDR3 loop spans 13 amino acids. V was clipped by 5 bases and J by 2 bases; unmatched bases: 2.

This rearrangement joins TRBV4-1 to TRBJ2-4; 7 bases align to TRBD1. Germline V gene sequence: CDR1 MGHRA, CDR2 YSYEKL. This CDR3 spans 16 amino acids. V lost 4 bases to trimming and J lost 0 bases; unmatched junction nucleotides: 6. The CDR3 coding sequence is TGCGCCAGCAGCCTGGGACAGACTTTAGCCAAAAACATTCAGTACTTC. Protein: CASSLGQTLAKNIQYF.